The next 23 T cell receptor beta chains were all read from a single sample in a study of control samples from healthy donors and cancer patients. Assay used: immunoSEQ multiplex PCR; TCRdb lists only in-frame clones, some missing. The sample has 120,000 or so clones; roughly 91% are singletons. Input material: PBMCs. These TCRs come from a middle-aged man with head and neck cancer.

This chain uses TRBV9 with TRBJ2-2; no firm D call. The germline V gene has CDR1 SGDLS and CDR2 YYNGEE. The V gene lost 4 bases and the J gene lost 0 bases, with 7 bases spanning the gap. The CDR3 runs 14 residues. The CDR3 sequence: CASSLNPNTGELFF. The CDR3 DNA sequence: TGTGCCAGCAGCCTTAATCCGAACACCGGGGAGCTGTTTTTT.

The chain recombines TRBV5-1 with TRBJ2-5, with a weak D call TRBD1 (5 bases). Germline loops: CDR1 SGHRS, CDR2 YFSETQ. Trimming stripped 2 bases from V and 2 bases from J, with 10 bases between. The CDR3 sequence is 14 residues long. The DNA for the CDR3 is TGCGCCAGCAGCTTAGAGACAGCACAAGAGACCCAGTACTTC. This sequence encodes CASSLETAQETQYF.

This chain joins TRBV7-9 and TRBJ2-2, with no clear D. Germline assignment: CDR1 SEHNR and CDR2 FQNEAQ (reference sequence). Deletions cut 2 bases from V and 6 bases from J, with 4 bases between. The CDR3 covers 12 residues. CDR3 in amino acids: CASSLPSGELFF. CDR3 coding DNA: TGTGCCAGCAGCTTACCGTCCGGGGAGCTGTTTTTT.

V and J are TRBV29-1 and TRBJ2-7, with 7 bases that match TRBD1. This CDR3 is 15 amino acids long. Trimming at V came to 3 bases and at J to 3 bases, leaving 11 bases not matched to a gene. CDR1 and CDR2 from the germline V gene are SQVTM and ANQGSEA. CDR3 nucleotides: TGCAGCGTTGAGGATGGGGACAGCGACAACTACGAGCAGTACTTC. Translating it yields CSVEDGDSDNYEQYF.

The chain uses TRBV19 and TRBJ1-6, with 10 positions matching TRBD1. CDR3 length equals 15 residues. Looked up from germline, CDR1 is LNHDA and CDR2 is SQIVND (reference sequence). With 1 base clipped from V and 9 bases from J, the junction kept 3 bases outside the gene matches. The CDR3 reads CASSIGGTGVSPLHF. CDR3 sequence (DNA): TGTGCCAGTAGTATAGGCGGGACAGGGGTTTCACCCCTCCACTTT.

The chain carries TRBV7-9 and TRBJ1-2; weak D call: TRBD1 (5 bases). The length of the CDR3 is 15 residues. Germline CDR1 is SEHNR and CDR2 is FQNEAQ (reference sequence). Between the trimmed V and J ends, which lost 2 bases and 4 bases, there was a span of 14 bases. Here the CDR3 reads CASSLNKPGSYGYTF. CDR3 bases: TGTGCCAGCAGCTTAAACAAGCCAGGGAGCTATGGCTACACCTTC.

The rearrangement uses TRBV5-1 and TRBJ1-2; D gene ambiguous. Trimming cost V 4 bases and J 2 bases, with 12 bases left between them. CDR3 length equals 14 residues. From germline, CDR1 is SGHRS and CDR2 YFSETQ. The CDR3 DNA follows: TGCGCCAGCAGCCCCACCACCGCCAACTATGGCTACACCTTC. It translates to CASSPTTANYGYTF.

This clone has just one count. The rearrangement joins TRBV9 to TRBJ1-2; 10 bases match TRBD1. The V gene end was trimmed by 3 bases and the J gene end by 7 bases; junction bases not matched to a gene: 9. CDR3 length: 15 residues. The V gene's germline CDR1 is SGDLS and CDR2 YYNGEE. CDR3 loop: CASSDRDRGLPGYTF. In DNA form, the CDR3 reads TGTGCCAGCAGCGATCGGGACAGGGGATTGCCTGGCTACACCTTC.

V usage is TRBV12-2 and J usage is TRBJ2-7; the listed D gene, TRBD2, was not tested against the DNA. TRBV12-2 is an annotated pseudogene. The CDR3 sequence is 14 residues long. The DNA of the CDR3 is TGTGCAAGTCGCTCCTTCAGGAGGGACTACGAGCAGTACTTC. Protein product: CASRSFRRDYEQYF.

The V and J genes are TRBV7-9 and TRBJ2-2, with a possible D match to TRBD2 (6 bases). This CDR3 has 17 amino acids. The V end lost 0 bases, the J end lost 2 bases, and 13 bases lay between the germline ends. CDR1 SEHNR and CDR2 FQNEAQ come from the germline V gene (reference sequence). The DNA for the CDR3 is TGTGCCAGCAGCTTAGCAGACAGACTAGTTAACACCGGGGAGCTGTTTTTT. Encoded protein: CASSLADRLVNTGELFF.

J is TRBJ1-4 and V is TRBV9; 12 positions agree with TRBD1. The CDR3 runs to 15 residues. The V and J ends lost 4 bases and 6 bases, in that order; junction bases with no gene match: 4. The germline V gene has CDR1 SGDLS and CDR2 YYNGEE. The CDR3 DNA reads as TGTGCCAGCAGCCCTTGGGACAGGGGGCATGAAAAACTGTTTTTT. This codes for CASSPWDRGHEKLFF.

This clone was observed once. The CDR3 bases are TGCGCCAGCAGCTCCACCGGGCAGGCTTACACCTTC. It translates to CASSSTGQAYTF. J is TRBJ1-2 and V is TRBV5-1; D gene ambiguous. Per the germline V gene, CDR1 is SGHRS and CDR2 is YFSETQ. There are 12 residues in the CDR3. The V end lost 3 bases, the J end lost 11 bases, and 14 bases lay between the germline ends.

CDR3 sequence (DNA): TGTGCCAGCAGCCAACAGGAGCAGTACTTC. Protein: CASSQQEQYF. The rearrangement joins TRBV4-2 to TRBJ2-7; D unresolved. Germline V gene lookup returns CDR1 LGHNA and CDR2 YNFKEQ. With 2 bases removed from V and 7 bases from J, the gap between germline ends came to 3 bases. This CDR3 is built from 10 residues.

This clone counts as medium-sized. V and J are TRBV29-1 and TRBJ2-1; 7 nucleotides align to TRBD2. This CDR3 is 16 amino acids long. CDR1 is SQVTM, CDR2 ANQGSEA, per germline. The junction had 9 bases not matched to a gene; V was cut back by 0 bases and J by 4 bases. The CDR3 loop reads CSVEDSGGNHYNEQFF. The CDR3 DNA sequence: TGCAGCGTTGAAGATTCGGGGGGAAACCATTACAATGAGCAGTTCTTC.

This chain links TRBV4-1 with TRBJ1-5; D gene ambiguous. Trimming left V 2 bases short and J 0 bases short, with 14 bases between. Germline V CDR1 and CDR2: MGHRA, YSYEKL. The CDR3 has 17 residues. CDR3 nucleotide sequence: TGCGCCAGCAGCCAACTGGCAGGACTCTATAGCAATCAGCCCCAGCATTTT. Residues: CASSQLAGLYSNQPQHF.

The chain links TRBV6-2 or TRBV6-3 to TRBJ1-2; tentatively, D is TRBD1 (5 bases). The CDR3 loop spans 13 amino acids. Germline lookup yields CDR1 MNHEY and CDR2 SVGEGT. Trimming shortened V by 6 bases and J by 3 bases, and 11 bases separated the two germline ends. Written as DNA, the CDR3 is TGTGCCAGCAGCATACAACAGGACTATGGCTACACCTTC. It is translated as CASSIQQDYGYTF.

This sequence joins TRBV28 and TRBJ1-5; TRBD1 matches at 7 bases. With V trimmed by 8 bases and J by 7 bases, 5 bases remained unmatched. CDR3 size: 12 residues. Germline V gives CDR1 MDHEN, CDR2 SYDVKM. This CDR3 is CASHDRVQPQHF. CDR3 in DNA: TGTGCCAGCCACGACAGGGTACAGCCCCAGCATTTT.

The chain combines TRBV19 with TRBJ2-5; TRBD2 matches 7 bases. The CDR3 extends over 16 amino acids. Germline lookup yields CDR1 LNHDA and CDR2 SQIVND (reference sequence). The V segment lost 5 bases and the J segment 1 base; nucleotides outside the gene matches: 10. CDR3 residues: CASSLGRDVRQETQYF. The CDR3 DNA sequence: TGTGCCAGTAGTCTGGGGAGGGACGTTCGCCAAGAGACCCAGTACTTC.

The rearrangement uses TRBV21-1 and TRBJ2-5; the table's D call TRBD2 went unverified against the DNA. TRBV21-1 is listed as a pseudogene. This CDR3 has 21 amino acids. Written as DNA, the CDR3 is TGTGCCAGCAGCAAAGGGCAAGGGCCACAGAACTCGAGGGTAACCCAAGAGACCCAGTACTTC. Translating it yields CASSKGQGPQNSRVTQETQYF.

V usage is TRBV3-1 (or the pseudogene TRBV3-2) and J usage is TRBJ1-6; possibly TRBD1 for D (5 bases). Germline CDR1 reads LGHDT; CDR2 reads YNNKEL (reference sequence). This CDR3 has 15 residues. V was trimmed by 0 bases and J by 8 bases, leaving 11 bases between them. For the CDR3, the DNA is TGTGCCAGCAGCCAAGATTGGCAGGGACATTCACCCCTCCACTTT. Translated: CASSQDWQGHSPLHF.

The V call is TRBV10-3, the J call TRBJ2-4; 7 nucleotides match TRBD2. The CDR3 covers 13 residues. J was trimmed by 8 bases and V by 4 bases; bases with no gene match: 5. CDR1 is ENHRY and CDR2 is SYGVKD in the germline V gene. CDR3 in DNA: TGTGCCATCAGTGCCGGGGGGATATACATTCAGTACTTC. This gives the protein CAISAGGIYIQYF.

The CDR3 loop reads CASSRTAGTSEETQYF. CDR3 nucleotide sequence: TGTGCCAGCAGCCGAACTGCAGGGACCTCCGAAGAGACCCAGTACTTC. The rearrangement joins TRBV7-9 to TRBJ2-5, with D perhaps matching TRBD1 or TRBD2 (5 bases each). The CDR3 spans 16 residues. Germline V gene data show CDR1 as SEHNR and CDR2 as FQNEAQ (reference sequence). V lost 5 bases to trimming and J lost 3 bases, with 19 bases between them. Full variable domain (outside the CDR3, taken from reference TRBV7-9 and TRBJ2-5): DTGVSQNPRHKITKRGQNVTFRCDPISEHNRLYWYRQTLGQGPEFLTYFQNEAQLEKSRLLSDRFSAERPKGSFSTLEIQRTEQGDSAMYLCASSRTAGTSEETQYFGPGTRLLVL.

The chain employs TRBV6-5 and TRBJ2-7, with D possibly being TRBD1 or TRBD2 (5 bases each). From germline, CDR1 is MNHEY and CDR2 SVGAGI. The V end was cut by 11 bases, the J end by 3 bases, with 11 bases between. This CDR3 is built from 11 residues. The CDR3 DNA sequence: TGTGCCGGGGGAGAGCTCTACGAGCAGTACTTC. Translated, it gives CAGGELYEQYF.